This T cell receptor beta chain was identified in a study of blood T cell repertoires in COVID-19. V was pared by 2 bases and J by 3 bases, with 7 bases between. The CDR3 runs to 14 residues. Germline V gene sequence: CDR1 SGHTA, CDR2 FQGTGA. Using immunoSEQ multiplex PCR, the repertoire was profiled, and TCRdb retains in-frame clones only, with some absent. The profile covers 100,000 to 150,000 clones, with around 81% appearing a single time and 3.8% taken by the ten largest. Sequenced material: peripheral blood. The rearrangement joins TRBV7-3 to TRBJ2-2; possible D gene TRBD1, 5 bases. The TCR comes from a woman between 45 and 65 years old with acute or convalescent COVID-19. CDR3 bases: TGTGCCAGCAGCTTAGACAGTTACACCGGGGAGCTGTTTTTT. Translating it yields CASSLDSYTGELFF.